This entry is about one T cell receptor (beta chain). As yet, its antigen is unknown. With sequencing, the targeted depth ranged from 1 in 200,000 to 1 in 1 million T cells. The repertoire was sequenced with immunoSEQ multiplex PCR; TCRdb's copy has only in-frame clones and lacks some. The table includes 110,000 to 150,000 clones, around 93% detected once. V was shortened by 3 bases and J by 4 bases, with 17 bases between the two germline ends. This CDR3 has 16 amino acids. Germline CDR1 reads SGHRS; CDR2 reads YFSETQ. The entry originates in a study of cytotoxic CD8 clonotypes in ibrutinib-treated CLL. Regarding the study as a whole: Sustained-remission patients were sampled at different times than progressing patients were. Public clonotypes proved infrequent, and on treatment they shrank or remained steady.

This receptor was obtained from a human donor with chronic lymphocytic leukemia. This material consisted of PBMCs, taken after 12 months of ibrutinib treatment. The J gene is TRBJ2-1, the V gene TRBV5-1; tentatively, D is TRBD2 (5 bases). Here the CDR3 reads CASSSISGIEYNEQFF. CDR3 coding DNA: TGCGCCAGCAGCTCAATTTCCGGGATCGAGTACAATGAGCAGTTCTTC.